These 30 T cell receptor beta chains came from one sample sequenced in a study of identifying expanded T cells in peripheral blood. Generated by immunoSEQ multiplex PCR, the TCRdb table keeps only in-frame clones and is missing some. The sample has about 91,000 clones, 88% seen once; the top ten hold about 4%. The sequencing input was blood. The source is a person aged 18 to 75 in good health.

J is TRBJ2-5 and V is TRBV19, with 8 positions matching TRBD1. CDR3 length: 14 residues. Losses at the gene ends were 1 base for V and 4 bases for J; bases not matched to a gene: 2. The germline V gene encodes CDR1 LNHDA and CDR2 SQIVND (reference sequence). The CDR3 reads CASSIGTGSETQYF. The CDR3, as DNA: TGTGCCAGTAGTATAGGGACAGGGTCAGAGACCCAGTACTTC.

The chain couples TRBV7-2 to TRBJ2-1, with 8 positions matching TRBD2. CDR3 size: 15 residues. CDR1 and CDR2 from the germline V gene are SGHTA and FQGNSA. Germline trimming cut 5 bases from V and 5 bases from J; bases unmatched to any gene: 8. The DNA of the CDR3 is TGTGCCAGCAGCCGCGGACTAGCTGGGAACAATGAGCAGTTCTTC. Translated, it gives CASSRGLAGNNEQFF.

This clone was seen only a few times. This rearrangement joins TRBV6-1 to TRBJ2-2; TRBD2 matches at 7 bases. Germline lookup yields CDR1 MNHNS and CDR2 SASEGT. The CDR3 has 15 amino acids. After removal of 4 bases from V and 3 bases from J, the junction contained 5 bases not matched to a gene. The CDR3 loop reads CASSVTSDHTGELFF. The DNA for the CDR3 is TGTGCCAGCAGTGTTACTAGCGACCACACCGGGGAGCTGTTTTTT.

With regard to this clone: A read error may explain this, as a much larger clone is one base away. The rearrangement joins TRBV6-5 to TRBJ2-7; D possibly corresponds to TRBD1 (6 bases). The germline V and J ends were trimmed by 5 bases and 2 bases, with 10 bases remaining between them. Looked up from germline, CDR1 is MNHEY and CDR2 is SVGAGI. This CDR3 spans 13 amino acids. In DNA, the CDR3 is TGTGCCAGCAGTCGGGACACCACCTACGAGCAGTACTTC. Its translation: CASSRDTTYEQYF.

The chain is built from TRBV9 and TRBJ2-2; possibly TRBD2 for D (5 bases). Trimming removed 4 bases from V and 7 bases from J, with 11 bases in between. CDR3 length: 13 residues. The germline V gene encodes CDR1 SGDLS and CDR2 YYNGEE. CDR3: CASSPRVSGELFF. As DNA, the CDR3 is TGTGCCAGCAGCCCGAGGGTTAGCGGGGAGCTGTTTTTT.

V gene TRBV9 combines with J gene TRBJ1-1; D is unresolved. There are 14 residues in the CDR3. The V end lost 0 bases, the J end lost 3 bases, and 9 bases lay between the germline ends. The germline CDR1 and CDR2 sequences are SGDLS and YYNGEE. This CDR3 is CASSVAPAYTEAFF. The CDR3 DNA reads TGTGCCAGCAGCGTAGCTCCAGCCTACACTGAAGCTTTCTTT.

The rearrangement links TRBV28 to TRBJ2-3; 7 bases match TRBD1. With V trimmed by 6 bases and J by 4 bases, 7 bases remained unmatched. Germline CDR1 and CDR2: MDHEN and SYDVKM. This CDR3 region has 14 residues. CDR3 residues: CASSYRQGADTQYF. In nucleotides, the CDR3 is TGTGCCAGCAGCTACCGACAGGGAGCAGATACGCAGTATTTT.

This rearrangement joins TRBV11-2 to TRBJ2-2; tentative D call: TRBD1 (6 bases). The CDR3 is 17 residues long. CDR1 is SGHAT, CDR2 FQNNGV, per germline. V was shortened by 1 base and J by 5 bases, with 17 bases between the two germline ends. CDR3 nucleotides: TGTGCCAGCAGCTTAGTAGCCCGCTGGGGGCTGACCGGGGAGCTGTTTTTT. It codes for CASSLVARWGLTGELFF.

The chain couples TRBV4-1 to TRBJ2-1; no reliable D call. Trimming removed 1 base from V and 3 bases from J, with 13 bases in between. Germline V gene data show CDR1 as MGHRA and CDR2 as YSYEKL. The CDR3 extends over 16 amino acids. The CDR3 DNA sequence: TGCGCCAGCAGCCAAGCTAGTCGGTTGTTCTACAATGAGCAGTTCTTC. Translated, it gives CASSQASRLFYNEQFF.

The chain is built from TRBV4-2 and TRBJ1-2; 10 bases line up with TRBD1. With V trimmed by 0 bases and J by 6 bases, 4 bases remained unmatched. The CDR3 covers 15 residues. Germline values: CDR1 LGHNA, CDR2 YNFKEQ. The CDR3 coding sequence is TGTGCCAGCAGCCAAGACCAAGGGACAGGGGATGGCTACACCTTC. It specifies CASSQDQGTGDGYTF.

V gene TRBV28 combines with J gene TRBJ1-1, with D maybe TRBD1 (5 bases). Looked up from germline, CDR1 is MDHEN and CDR2 is SYDVKM. CDR3 size: 12 residues. V lost 6 bases and J lost 5, with 10 bases in between. This chain's CDR3 is CASRGEWTEAFF. The DNA for the CDR3 is TGTGCCAGCAGGGGGGAGTGGACTGAAGCTTTCTTT.

DNA for the CDR3: TGTGCCAGTAGGGACAGGTTCTATGGCTACACCTTC. Protein: CASRDRFYGYTF. The chain links TRBV19 to TRBJ1-2; 7 nucleotides align to TRBD1. V gave up 6 bases and J gave up 4 bases; unmatched junction bases: 2. The germline gives CDR1 LNHDA, CDR2 SQIVND (reference sequence). CDR3 length: 12 residues.

This clone appeared once. The chain is built from TRBV18 and TRBJ1-6; 9 nucleotides agree with TRBD1. The CDR3 runs to 16 residues. CDR1 is KGHSH and CDR2 is LQKENI in the germline V gene. V dropped 8 bases and J dropped 10; count of bases not matched to a gene: 15. The CDR3 sequence: CASQSAEGQGGSPLHF. The CDR3 DNA follows: TGTGCCAGCCAATCGGCCGAGGGACAGGGAGGATCACCCCTCCACTTT.

The rearrangement links TRBV9 to TRBJ2-2, with 10 nucleotides matching TRBD2. Trimming took 6 bases from V and 5 from J; bases not matched to a gene: 16. The CDR3 is 18 amino acids. Germline V gives CDR1 SGDLS, CDR2 YYNGEE. CDR3 loop: CASTRLSSGSGRTGELFF. In nucleotides, the CDR3 is TGTGCCAGCACCCGCTTATCTAGCGGGAGTGGGCGTACCGGGGAGCTGTTTTTT.

This clone was seen a single time. The chain joins TRBV27 to TRBJ2-7; D unresolved. With 4 bases removed from V and 2 bases from J, the gap between germline ends came to 12 bases. Germline CDR1 MNHEY, CDR2 SMNVEV (reference sequence). The CDR3 spans 14 residues. CDR3 nucleotide sequence: TGTGCCAGCAGTTCCCCAGTACGGCCCTACGAGCAGTACTTC. Protein sequence: CASSSPVRPYEQYF.

The chain links TRBV27 to TRBJ2-7; 12 positions match TRBD2. CDR3 length: 18 residues. J lost 1 base, V lost 7 bases, and 14 bases had no gene match. The germline V gene has CDR1 MNHEY and CDR2 SMNVEV (reference sequence). This CDR3 is CASTKVTSGRAHSYEQYF. The CDR3 nucleotides read TGTGCCAGCACCAAAGTGACTAGCGGGAGAGCTCATTCCTACGAGCAGTACTTC.

The chain employs TRBV9 and TRBJ1-5, with D uncertain. Per germline, CDR1 SGDLS and CDR2 YYNGEE. The CDR3 has 15 amino acids. V was shortened by 0 bases and J by 0 bases, with 7 bases between the two germline ends. CDR3 loop: CASSVDGNSNQPQHF. CDR3 bases: TGTGCCAGCAGCGTAGACGGGAATAGCAATCAGCCCCAGCATTTT.

The chain links TRBV19 to TRBJ2-3, with D tentatively TRBD1 or TRBD2 (5 bases each). The CDR3 runs to 12 residues. V lost 6 bases and J lost 2, with 6 bases in between. Germline V gives CDR1 LNHDA, CDR2 SQIVND (reference sequence). The CDR3 sequence is CASRGTTDTQYF. Here the CDR3 DNA reads TGTGCCAGTAGGGGGACCACAGATACGCAGTATTTT.

The chain joins TRBV18 to TRBJ1-4; D call uncertain. Germline V gene sequence: CDR1 KGHSH, CDR2 LQKENI. Between the trimmed V and J ends, which lost 3 bases and 2 bases, there was a span of 7 bases. The CDR3 sequence is 14 residues long. DNA of the CDR3: TGTGCCAGCTCACCGGGAAACACTAATGAAAAACTGTTTTTT. It yields the protein CASSPGNTNEKLFF. The complete variable domain, with remaining parts taken from reference TRBV18 and TRBJ1-4, reads NAGVMQNPRHLVRRRGQEARLRCSPMKGHSHVYWYRQLPEEGLKFMVYLQKENIIDESGMPKERFSAEFPKEGPSILRIQQVVRGDSAAYFCASSPGNTNEKLFFGSGTQLSVL.

V is TRBV4-3 and J is TRBJ2-7; TRBD1 might be the D (8 bases). The CDR3 runs 16 residues. Germline lookup yields CDR1 LGHNA and CDR2 YSLEER. Trimming stripped 4 bases from V and 1 base from J, with 17 bases between. The CDR3 here is CASSPGGTGASYEQYF. The CDR3 DNA follows: TGCGCCAGCAGCCCCGGGGGGACAGGTGCGTCCTACGAGCAGTACTTC.

The chain is built from TRBV7-9 and TRBJ1-1; 8 positions agree with TRBD1. V was clipped by 0 bases and J by 8 bases; unmatched bases: 8. CDR1 is SEHNR, CDR2 FQNEAQ, per germline (reference sequence). The CDR3 length is 15 residues. CDR3 region: CASSLAATGAVEAFF. For the CDR3, the DNA is TGTGCCAGCAGCTTAGCGGCGACAGGGGCCGTCGAAGCTTTCTTT. Variable domain in full (rest from reference TRBV7-9 and TRBJ1-1): DTGVSQNPRHKITKRGQNVTFRCDPISEHNRLYWYRQTLGQGPEFLTYFQNEAQLEKSRLLSDRFSAERPKGSFSTLEIQRTEQGDSAMYLCASSLAATGAVEAFFGQGTRLTVV.

This chain uses TRBV30 with TRBJ1-2; possibly TRBD1 for D (6 bases). CDR1 and CDR2 (germline): GTSNPN, SVGIG (reference sequence). Trimming pared 2 bases from V and 5 bases from J, leaving 12 bases between. CDR3 length: 13 residues. Here the CDR3 DNA reads TGTGCCTGGAGTCCAAGGGGGATGTATGGCTACACCTTC. Translating gives CAWSPRGMYGYTF.

The CDR3 is CASSQILTGGYTF. CDR3 in DNA: TGTGCCAGCAGCCAAATACTGACAGGCGGCTACACCTTC. This rearrangement joins TRBV28 to TRBJ1-2; tentatively, D is TRBD1 (6 bases). The CDR3 has 13 residues. The V gene lost 6 bases and the J gene lost 8 bases, with 16 bases spanning the gap. Germline V gene lookup returns CDR1 MDHEN and CDR2 SYDVKM.

CDR3 coding DNA: TGTGCCAGCAGTAGGGACAAGACTAGTGAGCAGTTCTTC. This translates into CASSRDKTSEQFF. The V call is TRBV28, the J call TRBJ2-1; D tentatively fits TRBD1 or TRBD2 (6 bases each). Germline CDR1 MDHEN, CDR2 SYDVKM. Deletions cut 5 bases from V and 9 bases from J, with 14 bases between. CDR3 length: 13 residues.

CDR3 DNA sequence: TGTGCCAGCAGCCCACCTGGGACTAGCACAGATACGCAGTATTTT. Translation: CASSPPGTSTDTQYF. The genes are TRBV5-4 and TRBJ2-3; the D gene is possibly TRBD2 (6 bases). The ends were cut back, 4 bases at V and 0 bases at J, with 12 bases in the middle. Germline V lookup: CDR1 SGHNT, CDR2 YYREEE (reference sequence). CDR3 size: 15 residues. Looking up the rest from reference TRBV5-4 and TRBJ2-3 gives the full variable domain: ETGVTQSPTHLIKTRGQQVTLRCSSQSGHNTVSWYQQALGQGPQFIFQYYREEENGRGNFPPRFSGLQFPNYSSELNVNALELDDSALYLCASSPPGTSTDTQYFGPGTRLTVL.

Only one count was recorded for this clone. The rearrangement uses TRBV6-5 and TRBJ2-7; 8 bases align to TRBD1. Trimming removed 5 bases from V and 0 bases from J; junction bases left unmatched: 6. This CDR3 is 15 amino acids long. Per the germline V gene, CDR1 is MNHEY and CDR2 is SVGAGI. The DNA for the CDR3 is TGTGCCAGCAGTAAGGGACAGGACAGCTCCTACGAGCAGTACTTC. Protein: CASSKGQDSSYEQYF.

The V gene is TRBV28, the J gene TRBJ2-2, with 9 nucleotides matching TRBD1. After removal of 2 bases from V and 6 bases from J, the junction contained 4 bases not matched to a gene. Germline V lookup: CDR1 MDHEN, CDR2 SYDVKM. This CDR3 is built from 15 residues. The CDR3: CASSLRDRDSGELFF. The CDR3, as DNA: TGTGCCAGCAGTTTAAGGGACAGGGATTCCGGGGAGCTGTTTTTT.

The rearrangement links TRBV30 to TRBJ1-2; no clear D. V was pared by 5 bases and J by 4 bases, with 14 bases between. The CDR3 runs 13 residues. Germline V gives CDR1 GTSNPN, CDR2 SVGIG (reference sequence). The CDR3 protein is CAWAKTESYGYTF. CDR3 coding DNA: TGTGCCTGGGCCAAAACGGAAAGCTATGGCTACACCTTC.

J is TRBJ1-1 and V is TRBV5-6, with TRBD1 identical over 9 bases. Trimming took 1 base from V and 2 from J; bases not matched to a gene: 9. Germline V gene data show CDR1 as SGHDT and CDR2 as YYEEEE. The CDR3 has 17 residues. The CDR3 DNA reads as TGTGCCAGCAGCTTGTGGACAGGGGCCATTTCTAACACTGAAGCTTTCTTT. Protein: CASSLWTGAISNTEAFF.

In this sample, this clone turned up once. This CDR3 is CASSVGPTSDTGELFF. CDR3 DNA: TGTGCCAGCAGCGTCGGGCCGACTTCGGACACCGGGGAGCTGTTTTTT. The chain uses TRBV9 and TRBJ2-2; no reliable D call. Trimming removed 2 bases at V and 3 bases at J, with 14 bases between. The germline CDR1 and CDR2 sequences are SGDLS and YYNGEE. CDR3 size: 16 residues.